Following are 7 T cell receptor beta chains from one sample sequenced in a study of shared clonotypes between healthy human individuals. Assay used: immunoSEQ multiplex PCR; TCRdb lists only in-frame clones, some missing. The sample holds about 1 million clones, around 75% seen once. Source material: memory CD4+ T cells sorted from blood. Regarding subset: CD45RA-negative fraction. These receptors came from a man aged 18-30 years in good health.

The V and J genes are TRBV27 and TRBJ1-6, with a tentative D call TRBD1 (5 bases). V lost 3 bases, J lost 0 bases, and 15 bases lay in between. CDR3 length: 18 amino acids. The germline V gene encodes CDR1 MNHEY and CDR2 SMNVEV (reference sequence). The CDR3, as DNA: TGTGCCAGCAGTTTTGACGGGTCCGGGGGCTCCTATAATTCACCCCTCCACTTT. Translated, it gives CASSFDGSGGSYNSPLHF.

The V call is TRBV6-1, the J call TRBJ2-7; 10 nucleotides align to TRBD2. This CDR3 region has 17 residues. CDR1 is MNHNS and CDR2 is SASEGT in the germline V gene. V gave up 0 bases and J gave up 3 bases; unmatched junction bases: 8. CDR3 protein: CASSEALVAGGYYEQYF. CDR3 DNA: TGTGCCAGCAGTGAAGCGCTGGTAGCGGGGGGATACTACGAGCAGTACTTC.

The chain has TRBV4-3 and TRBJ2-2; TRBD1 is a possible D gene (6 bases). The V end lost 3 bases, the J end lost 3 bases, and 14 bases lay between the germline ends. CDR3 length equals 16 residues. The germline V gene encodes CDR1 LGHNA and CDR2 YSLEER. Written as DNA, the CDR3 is TGCGCCAGCAGCCATCCCCAGGGGTTTCACACCGGGGAGCTGTTTTTT. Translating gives CASSHPQGFHTGELFF.

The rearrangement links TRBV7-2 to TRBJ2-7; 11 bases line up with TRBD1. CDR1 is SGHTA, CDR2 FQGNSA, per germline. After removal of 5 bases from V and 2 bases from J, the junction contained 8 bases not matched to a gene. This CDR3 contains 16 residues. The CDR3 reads CASSIGTGGKTYEQYF. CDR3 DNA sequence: TGTGCCAGCAGCATCGGGACAGGGGGTAAAACCTACGAGCAGTACTTC.

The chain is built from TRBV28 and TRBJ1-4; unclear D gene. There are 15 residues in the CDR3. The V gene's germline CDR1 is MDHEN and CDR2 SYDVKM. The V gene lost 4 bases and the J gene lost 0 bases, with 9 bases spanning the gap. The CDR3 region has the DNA TGTGCCAGCAGTTCGGGCGGAGCAACTAATGAAAAACTGTTTTTT. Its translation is CASSSGGATNEKLFF.

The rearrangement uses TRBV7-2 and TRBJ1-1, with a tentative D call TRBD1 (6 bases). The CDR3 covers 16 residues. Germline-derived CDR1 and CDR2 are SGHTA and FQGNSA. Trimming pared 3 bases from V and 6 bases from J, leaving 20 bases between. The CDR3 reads CASSFRMQGRNAEAFF. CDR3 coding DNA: TGTGCCAGCAGCTTCCGAATGCAGGGGAGAAATGCTGAAGCTTTCTTT.

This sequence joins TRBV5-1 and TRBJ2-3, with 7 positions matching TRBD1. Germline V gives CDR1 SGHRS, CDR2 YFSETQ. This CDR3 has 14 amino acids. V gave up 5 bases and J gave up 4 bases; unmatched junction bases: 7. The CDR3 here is CASRRDSSSDTQYF. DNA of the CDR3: TGCGCCAGCAGAAGGGACAGCTCTTCAGATACGCAGTATTTT.